These 32 T cell receptor beta chains were sequenced from one sample in a study of regulatory dendritic cells for organ transplantation. This table comes from immunoSEQ multiplex PCR, and its TCRdb copy is limited to in-frame clones, with some not included. Of 30,000 to 35,000 clones listed, about 88% were seen once; the top ten hold under 0.075%. Sequences were obtained from naive CD4+ T cells from blood. Subset given: CD45RA+ naive T cells. Receptors originate from a human donor in good health.

The V gene is TRBV12-5, the J gene TRBJ2-7; tentatively, D is TRBD2 (5 bases). The germline CDR1 and CDR2 sequences are LGHNT and FRNRAP. V lost 4 bases and J lost 4, with 14 bases in between. CDR3 length equals 14 residues. CDR3 in amino acids: CASGSLPGNYEQYF. The CDR3 coding sequence is TGTGCTAGTGGTTCCCTCCCCGGGAATTACGAGCAGTACTTC.

The chain has TRBV7-2 and TRBJ2-3; 9 bases agree with TRBD2. J gave up 1 base and V 2 bases, and 7 bases lay outside the gene matches. The CDR3 totals 17 residues. The germline V gene encodes CDR1 SGHTA and CDR2 FQGNSA. The CDR3 nucleotides are TGTGCCAGCAGCTTACTCTTTCAGCGGGAGGGCACAGATACGCAGTATTTT. Amino acids: CASSLLFQREGTDTQYF.

The chain links TRBV5-4 to TRBJ1-4; a possible D gene is TRBD1 (5 bases). The CDR3 length is 13 residues. Germline V lookup: CDR1 SGHNT, CDR2 YYREEE (reference sequence). Trimming took off 4 bases at V and 7 bases at J, with 11 bases between the two ends. CDR3 region: CASSQGQGEKLFF. Here the CDR3 DNA reads TGTGCCAGCAGCCAGGGTCAGGGTGAAAAACTGTTTTTT.

This chain links TRBV28 with TRBJ2-1; D possibly matches TRBD1 or TRBD2 (5 bases each). Germline V CDR1 and CDR2: MDHEN, SYDVKM. The CDR3 has 14 residues. Trimming left V 6 bases short and J 2 bases short, with 11 bases between. CDR3 in amino acids: CASRNQGPYNEQFF. The CDR3 DNA sequence: TGTGCCAGCAGGAACCAGGGACCCTACAATGAGCAGTTCTTC.

The J gene is TRBJ1-1, the V gene TRBV15, with D hard to call. The germline V and J ends were trimmed by 6 bases and 0 bases, with 14 bases remaining between them. The V gene's germline CDR1 is LNHNV and CDR2 YYDKDF (reference sequence). The CDR3 is 15 residues long. CDR3 loop: CATRGFGILNTEAFF. The CDR3 bases are TGTGCCACCAGAGGGTTCGGGATCTTGAACACTGAAGCTTTCTTT.

This clone has just one count. The chain combines TRBV15 with TRBJ2-5; 11 positions match TRBD2. After removal of 3 bases from V and 3 bases from J, the junction contained 0 bases not matched to a gene. The CDR3 runs 14 residues. CDR1 and CDR2 (germline): LNHNV, YYDKDF (reference sequence). The CDR3 reads CATSRGLAEETQYF. As DNA, the CDR3 is TGTGCCACCAGCAGGGGACTAGCGGAAGAGACCCAGTACTTC.

The chain couples TRBV6-1 to TRBJ2-3; the match to TRBD1 covers 8 bases. The V and J ends lost 8 bases and 2 bases, in that order; junction bases with no gene match: 9. The germline V gene has CDR1 MNHNS and CDR2 SASEGT. This CDR3 has 15 amino acids. This chain's CDR3 is CASGTTGVDTDTQYF. The CDR3 DNA reads TGTGCCAGCGGGACGACAGGGGTGGACACAGATACGCAGTATTTT.

This chain's CDR3 is CAWSEGIHDTEAFF. The CDR3 DNA follows: TGTGCCTGGAGTGAAGGGATTCACGACACTGAAGCTTTCTTT. This chain joins TRBV30 and TRBJ1-1; D not resolved. The CDR3 totals 14 residues. V was shortened by 1 base and J by 3 bases, with 12 bases between the two germline ends. Looked up from germline, CDR1 is GTSNPN and CDR2 is SVGIG (reference sequence).

The rearrangement joins TRBV6-6 to TRBJ1-2; possibly TRBD1 for D (6 bases). This CDR3 is built from 14 residues. CDR1 and CDR2 from the germline V gene are MNHNY and SVGAGI (reference sequence). V was cut by 4 bases and J by 4 bases, with 13 bases left in between. CDR3 sequence: CASSLNREAYGYTF. CDR3 coding DNA: TGTGCCAGCAGTTTGAACAGGGAGGCCTATGGCTACACCTTC.

The chain joins TRBV9 to TRBJ2-1; no firm D call. The V end lost 0 bases, the J end lost 3 bases, and 13 bases lay between the germline ends. The germline CDR1 and CDR2 sequences are SGDLS and YYNGEE. The CDR3 consists of 16 residues. CDR3 nucleotide sequence: TGTGCCAGCAGCGTAGCCGGTCGTCTTAGCTACAATGAGCAGTTCTTC. It is translated as CASSVAGRLSYNEQFF.

The rearrangement uses TRBV15 and TRBJ2-7; D may correspond to TRBD1 or TRBD2 (5 bases each). CDR3 size: 15 residues. The ends were cut back, 5 bases at V and 2 bases at J, with 16 bases in the middle. CDR1 and CDR2 from the germline V gene are LNHNV and YYDKDF (reference sequence). The CDR3 DNA reads TGTGCCACCAGCGCCCACATGGGGACCGCCTACGAGCAGTACTTC. Translation: CATSAHMGTAYEQYF.

The chain is built from TRBV4-3 and TRBJ2-7, with D maybe TRBD2 (7 bases). The CDR3 covers 14 residues. Germline V gene data show CDR1 as LGHNA and CDR2 as YSLEER. V was cut by 6 bases and J by 3 bases, with 15 bases left in between. The CDR3 sequence: CASRRGLAYYEQYF. Written as DNA, the CDR3 is TGCGCCAGCAGGCGGGGGCTCGCTTACTACGAGCAGTACTTC.

This rearrangement joins TRBV5-5 to TRBJ2-7; D is possibly TRBD1 or TRBD2 (7 bases each). Per the germline V gene, CDR1 is SGHKS and CDR2 is YYEKEE (reference sequence). Trimming shortened V by 4 bases and J by 3 bases, and 17 bases separated the two germline ends. CDR3 size: 15 residues. The CDR3 DNA sequence: TGTGCCAGCAGCCCAGCGGGACAGTCCTTCTACGAGCAGTACTTC. The encoded protein is CASSPAGQSFYEQYF.

This chain uses TRBV15 with TRBJ2-1; 11 nucleotides agree with TRBD2. CDR1 is LNHNV, CDR2 YYDKDF, per germline (reference sequence). Unmatched junction bases numbered 9, after V lost 2 bases and J lost 6 bases. CDR3 size: 17 residues. This CDR3 is CATSRNLGGLAGNEQFF. The CDR3, as DNA: TGTGCCACCAGCAGAAACCTCGGAGGACTAGCGGGCAATGAGCAGTTCTTC.

For the CDR3, the DNA is TGTGCCAGCTCACCGGGGCAGGAGACCCAGTACTTC. It is translated as CASSPGQETQYF. The chain has TRBV18 and TRBJ2-5; perhaps TRBD1 as D (5 bases). This CDR3 spans 12 amino acids. With 3 bases removed from V and 5 bases from J, the gap between germline ends came to 7 bases. Germline loops: CDR1 KGHSH, CDR2 LQKENI.

This clone has only one observation. The rearrangement uses TRBV19 and TRBJ1-5; D is unresolved. Germline values: CDR1 LNHDA, CDR2 SQIVND (reference sequence). Between the trimmed V and J ends, which lost 6 bases and 5 bases, there was a span of 14 bases. The CDR3 totals 14 residues. CDR3 residues: CASSRAGAYQPQHF. As DNA, the CDR3 is TGTGCCAGTAGCCGGGCAGGAGCCTATCAGCCCCAGCATTTT.

The V and J genes are TRBV29-1 and TRBJ2-3, with no clear D. The CDR3 length is 10 residues. V lost 6 bases and J 8 bases, leaving 9 bases between the germline ends. Germline values: CDR1 SQVTM, CDR2 ANQGSEA. CDR3: CSVLFFTQYF. DNA of the CDR3: TGCAGCGTCCTCTTCTTTACGCAGTATTTT.

The chain employs TRBV19 and TRBJ1-5; unclear D gene. Trimming left V 2 bases short and J 1 base short, with 0 bases between. Per germline, CDR1 LNHDA and CDR2 SQIVND (reference sequence). This CDR3 spans 12 amino acids. The CDR3 sequence: CASSISNQPQHF. The CDR3 nucleotides are TGTGCCAGTAGTATAAGCAATCAGCCCCAGCATTTT.

This clone was observed a few times. The chain couples TRBV28 to TRBJ2-7; D might be TRBD1 (6 bases). CDR1 and CDR2 from the germline V gene are MDHEN and SYDVKM. This CDR3 spans 15 amino acids. V was clipped by 1 base and J by 7 bases, with 17 bases between them. For the CDR3, the DNA is TGTGCCAGCAGTTTATTTAGGACAGTCCTATCGGAGCAGTACTTC. The encoded protein is CASSLFRTVLSEQYF.

The chain uses TRBV4-2 and TRBJ2-3; no reliable D call. Between the trimmed V and J ends, which lost 1 base and 4 bases, there was a span of 9 bases. This CDR3 comprises 14 residues. Germline V gene sequence: CDR1 LGHNA, CDR2 YNFKEQ. The CDR3 loop reads CASSQGPLSDTQYF. CDR3 sequence (DNA): TGTGCCAGCAGCCAAGGACCCCTATCAGATACGCAGTATTTT.

The V and J genes are TRBV7-2 and TRBJ1-6; a possible D gene is TRBD1 (6 bases). The CDR3 is made up of 14 amino acids. Trimming cost V 1 base and J 9 bases, with 10 bases left between them. Germline-derived CDR1 and CDR2 are SGHTA and FQGNSA. CDR3 DNA: TGTGCCAGCAGCTTAGTACAGGGCAGTTCACCCCTCCACTTT. Its translation: CASSLVQGSSPLHF. Drawing the rest from reference TRBV7-2 and TRBJ1-6, the complete variable domain is GAGVSQSPSNKVTEKGKDVELRCDPISGHTALYWYRQSLGQGLEFLIYFQGNSAPDKSGLPSDRFSAERTGGSVSTLTIQRTQQEDSAVYLCASSLVQGSSPLHFGNGTRLTVT.

The gene calls are TRBV30 and TRBJ2-7; D ambiguous. This CDR3 contains 12 residues. Between the trimmed V and J ends, which lost 2 bases and 3 bases, there was a span of 8 bases. Germline lookup yields CDR1 GTSNPN and CDR2 SVGIG (reference sequence). CDR3: CAWSTSGYEQYF. The CDR3 coding sequence is TGTGCCTGGAGTACCTCAGGCTACGAGCAGTACTTC.

The genes are TRBV25-1 and TRBJ2-4, with no clear D. The germline CDR1 and CDR2 sequences are MGHDK and SYGVNS. The CDR3 contains 15 residues. Trimming left V 0 bases short and J 8 bases short, with 14 bases between. In nucleotides, the CDR3 is TGTGCCAGCAGTGAATACGGCGGACGCACGGACATTCAGTACTTC. Amino acid sequence: CASSEYGGRTDIQYF.

The V call is TRBV18, the J call TRBJ2-2; 7 nucleotides agree with TRBD1. The V segment lost 3 bases and the J segment 1 base; nucleotides outside the gene matches: 2. CDR3 size: 15 residues. Germline CDR1 reads KGHSH; CDR2 reads LQKENI. CDR3 region: CASSPGQENTGELFF. The DNA for the CDR3 is TGTGCCAGCTCACCCGGACAGGAGAACACCGGGGAGCTGTTTTTT.

The chain uses TRBV9 and TRBJ1-2; D perhaps matches TRBD1 (5 bases). V was shortened by 0 bases and J by 8 bases, with 17 bases between the two germline ends. This CDR3 comprises 15 residues. The germline CDR1 and CDR2 sequences are SGDLS and YYNGEE. The CDR3 coding sequence is TGTGCCAGCAGCGTAGTAAGTGGGGCCGGTGAAGGCTACACCTTC. Its protein is CASSVVSGAGEGYTF.

The rearrangement links TRBV10-1 to TRBJ2-7; a weak D match, TRBD2 (6 bases). Trimming left V 4 bases short and J 6 bases short, with 10 bases between. The CDR3 sequence is 12 residues long. CDR1 WNHNN and CDR2 SYGVQD come from the germline V gene (reference sequence). CDR3 residues: CASSGLGGEQYF. The CDR3 DNA follows: TGCGCCAGCAGTGGCTTGGGAGGCGAGCAGTACTTC.

This chain links TRBV4-1 with TRBJ2-7, with D uncertain. The CDR3 consists of 16 residues. CDR1 and CDR2 from the germline V gene are MGHRA and YSYEKL. Trimming cost V 4 bases and J 4 bases, with 20 bases left between them. In DNA, the CDR3 is TGCGCCAGCAGCCGCGACAAGACTGTCGTCTTTTACGAGCAGTACTTC. Encoded protein: CASSRDKTVVFYEQYF.

The chain carries TRBV11-2 and TRBJ2-6, with 11 nucleotides matching TRBD2. V lost 5 bases and J lost 4; bases outside the gene matches: 10. Germline CDR1 reads SGHAT; CDR2 reads FQNNGV. This CDR3 is 18 amino acids long. The CDR3 region has the DNA TGTGCCAGCAGCATAACTAGCGGGAGTCTCCCCGGGGCCAACGTCCTGACTTTC. Translated, it gives CASSITSGSLPGANVLTF.

CDR3 loop: CASSSDRLATNEKLFF. The CDR3 coding sequence is TGTGCCAGCAGCTCTGACAGGCTTGCAACTAATGAAAAACTGTTTTTT. The rearrangement joins TRBV7-2 to TRBJ1-4, with D possibly TRBD1 on 6 matching bases. The CDR3 totals 16 residues. Germline values: CDR1 SGHTA, CDR2 FQGNSA. Trimming removed 4 bases at V and 0 bases at J, with 12 bases between.

The gene calls are TRBV7-9 and TRBJ2-7; D unresolved. The V and J ends lost 5 bases and 3 bases respectively, with 2 bases between them. The germline V gene has CDR1 SEHNR and CDR2 FQNEAQ (reference sequence). The CDR3 runs 10 residues. The CDR3 region is CASSHYEQYF. DNA of the CDR3: TGTGCCAGCAGCCACTACGAGCAGTACTTC.

With regard to this clone: Germline and junction disagree at one end, which may indicate a read error. The same CDR3 is also encoded by other DNA sequences in this sample. The V gene is TRBV4-2, the J gene TRBJ2-3; 8 positions match TRBD2. The germline gives CDR1 LGHNA, CDR2 YNFKEQ. The length of the CDR3 is 14 residues. DNA for the CDR3: TGTGCCAGTCGGGGGGGGTCCCACACAGATACACAGTATTTT. The encoded protein is CASRGGSHTDTQYF.

The chain couples TRBV5-6 to TRBJ2-7, with no clear D. Deletions cut 3 bases from V and 7 bases from J, with 11 bases between. This CDR3 is 12 amino acids long. Germline CDR1 reads SGHDT; CDR2 reads YYEEEE. CDR3 sequence: CASSSDWGEQYF. The DNA for the CDR3 is TGTGCCAGCAGCTCCGACTGGGGTGAGCAGTACTTC.